The 5 T cell receptor beta chains below come from one sample, sequenced in a study of CD8 T cells in ankylosing spondylitis. TCRdb reanalysed the 5' RACE reads using MiXCR and keeps one entry per CDR3 protein. In the table there are 200,000 to 250,000 distinct CDR3 sequences, 25% to 30% of which are singletons. The sequenced sample consisted of blood, either unsorted or a sorted T cell fraction (not recorded which). The receptor source for this set is a male donor with ankylosing spondylitis or in good health (not recorded which).

This sequence joins TRBV6-2 or TRBV6-3 and TRBJ2-1; D not certain. The CDR3 runs to 13 residues. CDR1 is MNHEY, CDR2 SVGEGT, per germline. Trimming took off 10 bases at V and 3 bases at J, with 13 bases between the two ends. The CDR3 DNA reads TGTGCCACTCGCCTTTCGGACTACAATGAGCAGTTCTTC. Translation: CATRLSDYNEQFF.

In its sample, this clonotype was seen many times. The chain employs TRBV20-1 and TRBJ2-3; 8 bases are shared with TRBD2. CDR3 length equals 14 residues. V lost 3 bases, J lost 1 base, and 3 bases stayed unmatched. The germline V gene encodes CDR1 DFQATT and CDR2 SNEGSKA (reference sequence). CDR3 residues: CSARSGSGTDTQYF. CDR3 DNA: TGCAGTGCTAGGAGCGGGAGTGGCACAGATACGCAGTATTTT.

The chain carries TRBV12-3 or TRBV12-4 and TRBJ2-1; 8 bases map to TRBD2. The CDR3 runs 15 residues. Trimming took 5 bases from V and 8 from J; bases not matched to a gene: 11. The DNA for the CDR3 is TGTGCCAGCAGTGCCCTGGGACTAGGAGCTGATGAGCAGTTCTTC. Its protein product is CASSALGLGADEQFF.

This clonotype was counted ten times or more. V and J are TRBV5-1 and TRBJ2-5, with D possibly matching TRBD2 (6 bases). The CDR3 sequence is 14 residues long. Germline assignment: CDR1 SGHRS and CDR2 YFSETQ. V shed 0 bases and J shed 5 bases, with 11 bases lying between them. CDR3 sequence reads: CASSLVGGMETQYF. The CDR3 bases are TGCGCCAGCAGCTTGGTCGGGGGTATGGAGACCCAGTACTTC.

J is TRBJ1-2 and V is TRBV15; D is ambiguous. The CDR3 length is 18 residues. Looked up from germline, CDR1 is LNHNV and CDR2 is YYDKDF (reference sequence). With 3 bases removed from V and 2 bases from J, the gap between germline ends came to 22 bases. Written as DNA, the CDR3 is TGTGCCACCAGCAGGATGGGGTGGGAGGCGGAACTAAACTATGGCTACACCTTC. The encoded protein is CATSRMGWEAELNYGYTF. Together with reference TRBV15 and TRBJ1-2, the CDR3 gives the full variable domain: DAMVIQNPRYQVTQFGKPVTLSCSQTLNHNVMYWYQQKSSQAPKLLFHYYDKDFNNEADTPDNFQSRRPNTSFCFLDIRSPGLGDTAMYLCATSRMGWEAELNYGYTFGSGTRLTVV.